This T cell receptor (beta chain) was profiled in a study of T and B cells in COVID-19 patients. Overall study context: Peripheral blood came from COVID-19 patients with active infection or after recovery.

After removal of 3 bases from V and 5 bases from J, the junction contained 13 bases not matched to a gene. Germline V gene lookup returns CDR1 KGHSH and CDR2 LQKENI. The CDR3 loop spans 17 amino acids. Blood genomic DNA input for TRB amplification was 250-500 ng. Findings of the study overall: In COVID-19 patients, T cell receptor beta variable and joining gene use was reportedly strongly skewed.

With respect to this clonotype: Antigen specificity is unknown.

Multiplex PCR with BIOMED2 TRB-A/B primer pools amplified TRB rearrangements. TCRdb recomputed calls from the multiplex PCR reads with MiXCR, one row per CDR3 protein. The repertoire has about 21,000 distinct CDR3 sequences, around 30% of them found once; the top ten carry about 1.9%. The chain has TRBV18 and TRBJ1-1, with 9 positions matching TRBD1. The specimen was blood. This receptor was obtained from a human donor who had recovered from COVID-19. The CDR3 is CASSPGQGRKGETEAFF. CDR3 nucleotide sequence: TGTGCCAGCTCACCGGGACAGGGAAGGAAGGGTGAGACTGAAGCTTTCTTT.